This passage covers 10 T cell receptor beta chains from one sample sequenced in a study of blood T cell repertoires in COVID-19. Here immunoSEQ multiplex PCR was the method, and the copy in TCRdb shows in-frame clones only, minus some. The sample has 430,000 or so clones, about 88% seen once. Material: PBMCs or T cells enriched from blood (not recorded which). Source of these receptors: a woman aged 18-35 years who had been exposed to COVID-19.

This sequence joins TRBV3-1 (or the pseudogene TRBV3-2) and TRBJ1-1; D remains ambiguous. The V and J ends lost 4 bases and 0 bases respectively, with 12 bases between them. The germline CDR1 and CDR2 sequences are LGHDT and YNNKEL (reference sequence). The CDR3 totals 15 residues. CDR3 sequence (DNA): TGTGCCAGCAGCCCAAACCTGGGAGTGAACACTGAAGCTTTCTTT. Residues: CASSPNLGVNTEAFF.

The rearrangement links TRBV28 to TRBJ1-4; tentative D call: TRBD1 (6 bases). The ends were cut back, 5 bases at V and 2 bases at J, with 12 bases in the middle. CDR1 and CDR2 (germline): MDHEN, SYDVKM. This CDR3 is 15 amino acids long. Written as DNA, the CDR3 is TGTGCCAGCAGTCAGAGACAGGTGACTAATGAAAAACTGTTTTTT. Protein: CASSQRQVTNEKLFF. Using reference TRBV28 and TRBJ1-4 for the parts outside the CDR3, the full variable domain is DVKVTQSSRYLVKRTGEKVFLECVQDMDHENMFWYRQDPGLGLRLIYFSYDVKMKEKGDIPEGYSVSREKKERFSLILESASTNQTSMYLCASSQRQVTNEKLFFGSGTQLSVL.

This clone occurred a few times. The chain has TRBV18 and TRBJ2-6; D is perhaps TRBD2 (6 bases). The CDR3 is 14 residues long. Germline lookup yields CDR1 KGHSH and CDR2 LQKENI. V shed 4 bases and J shed 3 bases, with 7 bases lying between them. The CDR3 DNA reads TGTGCCAGCTCACTGGGAGGTGGGGCCAACGTCCTGACTTTC. Its protein product is CASSLGGGANVLTF.

This chain uses TRBV9 with TRBJ1-5, with 10 bases lining up with TRBD1. The V and J ends lost 4 bases and 3 bases, in that order; junction bases with no gene match: 7. Germline V gene lookup returns CDR1 SGDLS and CDR2 YYNGEE. The CDR3 has 16 residues. CDR3 nucleotide sequence: TGTGCCAGCAGCTCGGGACAGGGGTCAGCCAATCAGCCCCAGCATTTT. Protein sequence: CASSSGQGSANQPQHF.

This chain joins TRBV24-1 and TRBJ1-1, with TRBD1 matching 8 bases. The CDR3 is 12 residues long. Germline values: CDR1 KGHDR, CDR2 SFDVKD. J was trimmed by 8 bases and V by 4 bases; bases with no gene match: 2. CDR3: CATSERQGEAFF. The DNA for the CDR3 is TGTGCCACCAGTGAGCGACAGGGGGAAGCTTTCTTT.

This rearrangement joins TRBV19 to TRBJ1-1; the D gene is possibly TRBD1 (6 bases). The germline CDR1 and CDR2 sequences are LNHDA and SQIVND (reference sequence). The germline V and J ends were trimmed by 0 bases and 4 bases, with 18 bases remaining between them. CDR3 length equals 17 residues. CDR3 nucleotide sequence: TGTGCCAGTAGTATAGATAGGGGGTATACCCGACTCACTGAAGCTTTCTTT. Translated: CASSIDRGYTRLTEAFF.

The chain uses TRBV5-1 and TRBJ1-2; no firm D call. Trimming removed 0 bases at V and 7 bases at J, with 13 bases between. CDR1 and CDR2 (germline): SGHRS, YFSETQ. The CDR3 has 14 amino acids. In DNA, the CDR3 is TGCGCCAGCAGCTTGGCCTCGGCGGGGTTTGGCTACACCTTC. It codes for CASSLASAGFGYTF. The whole variable domain, remainder taken from reference TRBV5-1 and TRBJ1-2, is KAGVTQTPRYLIKTRGQQVTLSCSPISGHRSVSWYQQTPGQGLQFLFEYFSETQRNKGNFPGRFSGRQFSNSRSEMNVSTLELGDSALYLCASSLASAGFGYTFGSGTRLTVV.

This chain joins TRBV12-3 or TRBV12-4 and TRBJ1-1; no clear D. The CDR3 sequence is 11 residues long. Trimming cost V 6 bases and J 4 bases, with 6 bases left between them. The CDR3 spells CASSVGTEAFF. Written as DNA, the CDR3 is TGTGCCAGCAGCGTCGGCACTGAAGCTTTCTTT.

This sequence joins TRBV13 and TRBJ2-5, with 9 bases lining up with TRBD2. CDR3 length: 15 amino acids. Trimming at V came to 2 bases and at J to 2 bases, leaving 3 bases not matched to a gene. Germline-derived CDR1 and CDR2 are PRHDT and FYEKMQ (reference sequence). CDR3 nucleotide sequence: TGTGCCAGCAGCTTACTGACTAGCGGACAAGAGACCCAGTACTTC. Its translation is CASSLLTSGQETQYF.

The V and J genes are TRBV6-2 or TRBV6-3 and TRBJ2-6; D unresolved. V lost 6 bases and J 0 bases, leaving 6 bases between the germline ends. The CDR3 contains 14 residues. Germline CDR1 and CDR2: MNHEY and SVGEGT. CDR3: CASSTDSGANVLTF. The CDR3 DNA reads TGTGCCAGCAGCACAGACTCTGGGGCCAACGTCCTGACTTTC.